The present T cell receptor (beta chain) was sequenced within a study of blood T cell repertoires in COVID-19. About the study: Material from acute and convalescent COVID-19 was sourced from the United States, Italy and Spain.

Which cohort a participant joined came from the clinical history participants gave. Recovered participants had two consecutive negative NP/OP PCR tests, healthcare professional clearance, or symptom resolution. Trimming pared 3 bases from V and 7 bases from J, leaving 11 bases between. The CDR3 extends over 13 amino acids. In germline, CDR1 is LGHDT, CDR2 YNNKEL (reference sequence). TCRdb's table, derived via immunoSEQ multiplex PCR, lists solely in-frame clones and lacks some. The sample carries about 320,000 clones, 75% to 90% recorded once. This clonotype was obtained from a man younger than 40 who had recovered from COVID-19. Sequenced sample: PBMCs or T cells enriched from blood (not recorded which). This chain links TRBV3-1 (or the pseudogene TRBV3-2) with TRBJ2-3; tentatively, D is TRBD2 (6 bases). CDR3 coding DNA: TGTGCCAGCAGCCACACGGGGGATAATACGCAGTATTTT. Residues: CASSHTGDNTQYF.